This TCR beta chain originates from a study of response to subunit inactivated influenza vaccine (dated by TCRdb to the late 2010s). A note on the overall study: The study used deep quantitative T cell receptor repertoire profiling to track responses to a trivalent subunit inactivated influenza vaccine. Study-level results and caveats: The authors proposed that each seasonal influenza vaccination may bring in only a limited number of new T cells.

To prepare the library, RT-PCR was applied. TCRdb shows the sequencer as Illumina HiSeq 2500. Starting from the raw public reads, TCRdb applied fastp trimming at Q25, assembled clones with MiXCR and retained in-frame beta chains. Every entry covers one CDR3 protein and lists the most common genes and DNA from its rows. In this sample the table shows hundreds of thousands of distinct CDR3 sequences, approximately 7.1% of which occur a single time. The ten largest clonotypes hold 10% to 15% of the sample. This clonotype was recorded at least ten times. What this receptor recognizes is not known. No base-level quality is on record; no much larger clone is a single base apart. The sequence was collected from a man between 50 and 69 years old who received an inactivated influenza vaccine. Donor details come from another sample of the same person, matched by shared clones. Source: PBMCs from blood, taken around 25 months after vaccination.

CDR3 loop: CASTSGTGAYNEQFF. The bases are TGTGCCAGCACCTCCGGGACAGGAGCCTACAATGAGCAGTTCTTC. Recombination joined TRBV28 with TRBJ2-1, with 8 bases matching TRBD1. From cysteine to phenylalanine, the CDR3 is 15 amino acids long. Solely the CDR3 DNA is kept, with 45 bases framed from the first base. V has 7 bases trimmed and J has 2 bases trimmed; junction bases matching no gene number 7. CDR1 is given as MDHEN and CDR2 as SYDVKM, both from the germline V gene. When the CDR3 is completed using the reference TRBV28 and TRBJ2-1 genes on either side, the full variable domain is DVKVTQSSRYLVKRTGEKVFLECVQDMDHENMFWYRQDPGLGLRLIYFSYDVKMKEKGDIPEGYSVSREKKERFSLILESASTNQTSMYLCASTSGTGAYNEQFFGPGTRLTVL.